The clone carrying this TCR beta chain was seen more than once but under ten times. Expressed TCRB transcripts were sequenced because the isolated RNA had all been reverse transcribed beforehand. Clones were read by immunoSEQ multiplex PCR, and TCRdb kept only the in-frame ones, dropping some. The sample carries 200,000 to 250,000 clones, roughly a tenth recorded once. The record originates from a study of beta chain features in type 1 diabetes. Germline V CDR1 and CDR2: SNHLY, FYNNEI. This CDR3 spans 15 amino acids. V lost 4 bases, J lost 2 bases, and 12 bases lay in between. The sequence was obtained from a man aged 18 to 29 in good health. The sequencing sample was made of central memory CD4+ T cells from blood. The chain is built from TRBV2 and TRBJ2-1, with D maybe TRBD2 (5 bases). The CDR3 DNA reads TGTGCCAGCAGTGTATCTAGCAACCCCTACAATGAGCAGTTCTTC. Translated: CASSVSSNPYNEQFF.